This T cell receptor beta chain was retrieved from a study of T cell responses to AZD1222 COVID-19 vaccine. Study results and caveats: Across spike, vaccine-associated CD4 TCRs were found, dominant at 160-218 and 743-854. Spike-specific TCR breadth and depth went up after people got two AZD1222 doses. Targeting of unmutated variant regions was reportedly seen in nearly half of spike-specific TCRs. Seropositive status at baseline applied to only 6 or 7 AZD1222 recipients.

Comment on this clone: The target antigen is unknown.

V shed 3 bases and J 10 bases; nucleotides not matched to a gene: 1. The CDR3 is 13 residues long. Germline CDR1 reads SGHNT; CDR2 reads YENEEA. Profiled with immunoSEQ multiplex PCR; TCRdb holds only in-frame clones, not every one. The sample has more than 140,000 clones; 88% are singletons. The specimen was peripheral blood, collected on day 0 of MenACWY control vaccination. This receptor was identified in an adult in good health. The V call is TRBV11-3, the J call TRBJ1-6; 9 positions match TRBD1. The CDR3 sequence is CASSFTGGSPLHF. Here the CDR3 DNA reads TGTGCCAGCAGCTTCACAGGGGGCTCACCCCTCCACTTT.